This T cell receptor beta chain was retrieved from a study of cytomegalovirus exposure and HLA in healthy donors. Points from the study as a whole: The analysis excluded some indistinguishable V segments, including TRBV6-2 and TRBV6-3.

About this clone: Its antigen is undetermined.

60 Vbeta and 13 Jbeta primers were used in PCR. The data were produced by immunoSEQ multiplex PCR, yet TCRdb's version contains in-frame clones alone and is incomplete. The table gives 100,000 to 150,000 clones; the top ten clones make up about 2.7% of it. Germline CDR1 reads SGHNT; CDR2 reads YENEEA. The CDR3 loop spans 14 amino acids. Deletions cut 5 bases from V and 4 bases from J, with 11 bases between. The V gene is TRBV11-3, the J gene TRBJ2-2; D is perhaps TRBD1 (6 bases). This sequence was found in a man aged 25-45 years in good health and CMV-seronegative. Sequenced input: PBMCs. CDR3 sequence reads: CASSPFRGTGELFF. The CDR3 coding sequence is TGTGCCAGCAGCCCGTTCAGGGGCACCGGGGAGCTGTTTTTT.